The rows below give T cell receptor beta chains drawn from one sample of a study of blood T cell repertoires in COVID-19. Here immunoSEQ multiplex PCR was the method, and the copy in TCRdb shows in-frame clones only, minus some. The sample consists of around 130,000 clones, 84% of them appearing once. Sequenced input: peripheral blood. These receptors were obtained from a man younger than 40 with COVID-19, enrolled during active disease. Both conserved end residues are part of each CDR3. A D gene is named only where the DNA matches it firmly. Part of the rows lack a size; the others show once, few, many or a class for expanded clones.

j_gene,abundance,d_gene,v_gene,CDR3nt,CDR3aa
TRBJ1-2,-,-,TRBV7-2,TGTGCCAGCAGCTTTACAGAAAATGGCTACACCTTC,CASSFTENGYTF
TRBJ1-1,-,-,TRBV15,TGTGCCACCAGCAGAGCGCGACAGATGAACACTGAAGCTTTCTTT,CATSRARQMNTEAFF
TRBJ1-1,-,-,TRBV4-1,TGCGCCAGCAGGGGAGGAGAAGGGTCTGGCACTGAAGCTTTCTTT,CASRGGEGSGTEAFF
TRBJ1-5,-,-,TRBV2,TGTGCCAGTAGACAGAGAAATAGCAATCAGCCCCAGCATTTT,CASRQRNSNQPQHF
TRBJ1-4,-,TRBD1,TRBV3-1/TRBV3-2,TGTGCCAGCAGAGAGGGGGCACCTAATGAAAAACTGTTTTTT,CASREGAPNEKLFF
TRBJ1-5,-,-,TRBV6-2/TRBV6-3,TGTGCCAGCAGTTACTCGAGTGGTCGGGGCAATCAGCCCCAGCATTTT,CASSYSSGRGNQPQHF
TRBJ1-1,once,TRBD1,TRBV27,TGTGCCAGCAGTTGGTGGACAGGGGACAACACTGAAGCTTTCTTT,CASSWWTGDNTEAFF
TRBJ2-3,-,-,TRBV7-9,TGTGCCAGCAGCGCAGGGCAGGGGGGTACGCAGTATTTT,CASSAGQGGTQYF
TRBJ1-6,-,-,TRBV7-2,TGTGCCAGCAGCTTAGATGGGACTGGTTCACCCCTCCACTTT,CASSLDGTGSPLHF
TRBJ2-7,-,TRBD1,TRBV28,TGTGCCAGCAGCCCCCGGGACAGACGAGTCTACGAGCAGTACTTC,CASSPRDRRVYEQYF
TRBJ1-1,-,-,TRBV6-2/TRBV6-3,TGTGCCAGCAGTTGGCAGAACACTGAAGCTTTCTTT,CASSWQNTEAFF
TRBJ2-2,-,-,TRBV9,TGTGCCAGCAGGAGAAACACCGGGGAGCTGTTTTTT,CASRRNTGELFF
TRBJ2-7,once,-,TRBV2,TGTGCCAGCAGGAGGGAGACCTACGAGCAGTACTTC,CASRRETYEQYF
TRBJ1-4,once,-,TRBV19,TGTGCCAGTAGTACCCAGGCAACTAATGAAAAACTGTTTTTT,CASSTQATNEKLFF
TRBJ2-7,-,TRBD2,TRBV7-2,TGTGCCAGCAGCGCGCCGACTAGCGGGGGCTCCTACGAGCAGTACTTC,CASSAPTSGGSYEQYF
TRBJ1-1,-,-,TRBV19,TGTGCCAGTAGTATCCCCTCCCCTGAAGCTTTCTTT,CASSIPSPEAFF
TRBJ2-7,-,TRBD1,TRBV9,TGTGCCAGCAGCGTAGCGAGGACAGGGGACCGGGAGCAGTACTTC,CASSVARTGDREQYF
TRBJ2-3,-,TRBD2,TRBV4-1,TGCGCCAGCAGCCAAGGTTCTGAAACTAGCGGGAGTGGTGATACGCAGTATTTT,CASSQGSETSGSGDTQYF